A single sample gave rise to the 22 T cell receptor beta chains below, sequenced in a study of regulatory T cells in long-lasting Graves disease. With iRepertoire HTBI primers and Arm-PCR of CDR3 regions, TCR beta libraries were built. TCRdb processed the multiplex PCR reads anew with MiXCR; each CDR3 protein has one entry. Found here are approximately 400,000 distinct CDR3 sequences, about 15% of them singletons; the top ten hold roughly 7.7%. Time point here: newly diagnosed GD, antithyroid drugs for less than 3 months. PBMC RNA served as the TCR library source. The same sample was also studied in work on T cells in Graves' hyperthyroidism and ophthalmopathy.

The sequences come from peripheral blood mononuclear cells (PBMCs), collected at new diagnosis, from a patient treated with antithyroid drugs. These receptor sequences come from a middle-aged woman with Graves disease.

This clonotype was counted many times. This chain joins TRBV14 and TRBJ2-1, with 8 bases identical to TRBD2. Trimming cost V 0 bases and J 2 bases; bases outside gene matches: 3. Per the germline V gene, CDR1 is SGHDN and CDR2 is FVKESK. The CDR3 sequence is 16 residues long. The CDR3 sequence: CASSQDLGLAYNEQFF. The CDR3 region has the DNA TGTGCCAGCAGCCAAGATTTGGGACTAGCCTACAATGAGCAGTTCTTC. The whole variable domain, filled in from reference TRBV14 and TRBJ2-1, reads EAGVTQFPSHSVIEKGQTVTLRCDPISGHDNLYWYRRVMGKEIKFLLHFVKESKQDESGMPNNRFLAERTGGTYSTLKVQPAELEDSGVYFCASSQDLGLAYNEQFFGPGTRLTVL.

At least ten counts were recorded for this clonotype. V gene TRBV12-3 or TRBV12-4 combines with J gene TRBJ2-7, with 14 positions matching TRBD2. Germline trimming cut 5 bases from V and 3 bases from J; bases unmatched to any gene: 9. The CDR3 covers 17 residues. The CDR3 nucleotides are TGTGCCAGCAGTGGGCTCGGGACTAGCGGGAGTCTCTACGAGCAGTACTTC. It translates to CASSGLGTSGSLYEQYF.

Details on this clonotype: A read error is likely here: a far larger clone is one base away. The rearrangement joins TRBV12-3 or TRBV12-4 to TRBJ2-7; D gene ambiguous. This CDR3 has 12 residues. CDR3 sequence (DNA): TGTACCAGCAGCCCGGACGGCTACGAGCAGTACTTC. Residues: CTSSPDGYEQYF.

This clonotype was counted at least ten times. The chain is built from TRBV5-1 and TRBJ2-3; tentatively, D is TRBD1 (5 bases). CDR1 and CDR2 (germline): SGHRS, YFSETQ. The V end was cut by 1 base, the J end by 2 bases, with 11 bases between. The CDR3 has 15 amino acids. CDR3 amino acids: CASSLTGTSTDTQYF. As DNA, the CDR3 is TGCGCCAGCAGCTTGACAGGAACCTCCACAGATACGCAGTATTTT. Together with reference TRBV5-1 and TRBJ2-3, the CDR3 gives the full variable domain: KAGVTQTPRYLIKTRGQQVTLSCSPISGHRSVSWYQQTPGQGLQFLFEYFSETQRNKGNFPGRFSGRQFSNSRSEMNVSTLELGDSALYLCASSLTGTSTDTQYFGPGTRLTVL.

This clonotype was seen at least ten times. The chain carries TRBV7-9 and TRBJ1-6; 10 nucleotides align to TRBD1. Per germline, CDR1 SEHNR and CDR2 FQNEAQ (reference sequence). V lost 5 bases and J lost 7; bases outside the gene matches: 2. The CDR3 contains 14 residues. The CDR3 reads CASSRDRGNSPLHF. DNA of the CDR3: TGTGCCAGCAGCCGGGACAGGGGAAATTCACCCCTCCACTTT.

This clonotype came up many times. The chain has TRBV14 and TRBJ2-4; D not certain. The germline V gene encodes CDR1 SGHDN and CDR2 FVKESK. Trimming took 2 bases from V and 7 from J, leaving 9 bases between them. The CDR3 contains 13 residues. Here the CDR3 reads CASSQLLGNIQYF. CDR3 bases: TGTGCCAGCAGCCAATTACTGGGGAACATTCAGTACTTC.

This clonotype was seen ten or more times. The CDR3 loop is CASSFSRGTAQETQYF. The CDR3 nucleotides read TGTGCCAGCAGTTTTAGCCGCGGGACAGCCCAAGAGACCCAGTACTTC. The chain is built from TRBV28 and TRBJ2-5; D might be TRBD1 (7 bases). Trimming removed 3 bases at V and 1 base at J, with 15 bases between. CDR1 and CDR2 (germline): MDHEN, SYDVKM. This CDR3 has 16 amino acids.

This clonotype was recorded only once. The rearrangement uses TRBV3-1 and TRBJ2-5; D perhaps matches TRBD1 (5 bases). Trimming left V 2 bases short and J 3 bases short, with 16 bases between. The CDR3 is 16 residues long. The germline CDR1 and CDR2 sequences are LGHDT and YNNKEL (reference sequence). The chain's CDR3 is CASSQIYDSFEETQYF. The CDR3 coding sequence is TGTGCCAGCAGCCAAATATACGACAGTTTCGAAGAGACCCAGTACTTC.

This clonotype was recorded many times. The V and J genes are TRBV6-2 or TRBV6-3 and TRBJ2-1; 10 nucleotides align to TRBD1. V was clipped by 6 bases and J by 5 bases; unmatched bases: 7. This CDR3 region has 15 residues. Germline-derived CDR1 and CDR2 are MNHEY and SVGEGT. The CDR3 sequence: CASSRGQGQDNEQFF. In DNA form, the CDR3 reads TGTGCCAGCAGCCGGGGACAGGGGCAGGACAATGAGCAGTTCTTC.

In this sample, this clonotype turned up a few times. This could be a read error, since a much larger clone is one nucleotide away. The chain couples TRBV19 to TRBJ1-1, with 9 bases aligning to TRBD1. The CDR3 is 16 residues long. Germline V CDR1 and CDR2: LNHDA, SQIVND (reference sequence). The DNA of the CDR3 is TGTACCAGTAGTATATTAGGGGACAGGGTGAACACTGAAGCTTTCTTT. This sequence encodes CTSSILGDRVNTEAFF.

This clonotype was counted at least ten times. This chain links TRBV2 with TRBJ2-7, with D hard to call. Germline V gene lookup returns CDR1 SNHLY and CDR2 FYNNEI. Trimming shortened V by 4 bases and J by 0 bases, and 16 bases separated the two germline ends. The CDR3 spans 16 residues. In DNA form, the CDR3 reads TGTGCCAGCAGTGTAAGAGCCCAGACCTCCTCCTACGAGCAGTACTTC. It translates to CASSVRAQTSSYEQYF. Full variable domain (outside the CDR3, taken from reference TRBV2 and TRBJ2-7): EPEVTQTPSHQVTQMGQEVILRCVPISNHLYFYWYRQILGQKVEFLVSFYNNEISEKSEIFDDQFSVERPDGSNFTLKIRSTKLEDSAMYFCASSVRAQTSSYEQYFGPGTRLTVT.

This clonotype occurred many times. J is TRBJ2-3 and V is TRBV7-6; no reliable D call. CDR1 is SGHVS and CDR2 is FNYEAQ in the germline V gene. The CDR3 extends over 13 amino acids. V was clipped by 6 bases and J by 6 bases, with 13 bases between them. The CDR3 DNA sequence: TGTGCCAGCAGGGCACTCGAGGAGGATACGCAGTATTTT. This sequence encodes CASRALEEDTQYF.

This clonotype occurred many times. The CDR3 protein is CASSFETGSGTANTEAFF. The CDR3 DNA reads as TGTGCCAGCAGTTTCGAGACAGGATCGGGGACCGCGAACACTGAAGCTTTCTTT. The chain uses TRBV28 and TRBJ1-1, with D perhaps TRBD1 (6 bases). V lost 3 bases and J lost 1, with 21 bases in between. There are 18 residues in the CDR3. Germline CDR1 and CDR2: MDHEN and SYDVKM.

This clonotype showed up many times. The chain has TRBV2 and TRBJ2-4, with 8 bases that match TRBD1. The CDR3 contains 16 residues. Germline CDR1 reads SNHLY; CDR2 reads FYNNEI. Trimming cost V 2 bases and J 1 base; bases outside gene matches: 4. The CDR3 bases are TGTGCCAGCAGTGAAATAACAGGGGGTGCCAAAAACATTCAGTACTTC. This translates into CASSEITGGAKNIQYF.

Many counts were recorded for this clonotype. This chain joins TRBV18 and TRBJ2-7, with 9 nucleotides matching TRBD2. The V gene's germline CDR1 is KGHSH and CDR2 LQKENI. The J segment lost 5 bases and the V segment lost 0 bases, leaving 8 bases of the junction unmatched. This CDR3 contains 16 residues. The chain's CDR3 is CASSPPGSGRTHEQYF. The CDR3 DNA follows: TGTGCCAGCTCACCACCGGGTAGCGGGAGAACCCACGAGCAGTACTTC.

This clonotype was seen ten or more times. This chain links TRBV27 with TRBJ2-1, with a weak D call TRBD1 (6 bases). Germline assignment: CDR1 MNHEY and CDR2 SMNVEV (reference sequence). The length of the CDR3 is 14 residues. The V end was cut by 5 bases, the J end by 6 bases, with 14 bases between. CDR3 coding DNA: TGTGCCAGCAGTCCTTGGGGGCAGGCCAATGAGCAGTTCTTC. Translation gives CASSPWGQANEQFF.

This clonotype has a count of ten or more. V usage is TRBV19 and J usage is TRBJ2-7; 7 bases are a match to TRBD1. Per the germline V gene, CDR1 is LNHDA and CDR2 is SQIVND (reference sequence). V shed 3 bases, J shed 3 bases, and the junction held 8 bases outside the gene matches. The CDR3 spans 15 residues. DNA for the CDR3: TGTGCCAGTAGTATGCGAGGGGGACAGAGCTACGAGCAGTACTTC. It translates to CASSMRGGQSYEQYF.

In this sample, this clonotype turned up many times. The rearrangement joins TRBV7-9 to TRBJ2-7, with a possible D match to TRBD1 (6 bases). Per germline, CDR1 SEHNR and CDR2 FQNEAQ (reference sequence). The V gene lost 6 bases and the J gene lost 0 bases, with 12 bases spanning the gap. This CDR3 is 14 amino acids long. The CDR3 bases are TGTGCCAGCAGTTTACCGGGACACTCCTACGAGCAGTACTTC. It yields the protein CASSLPGHSYEQYF.

The gene calls are TRBV4-2 and TRBJ1-1; D may be TRBD1 (6 bases). The V end lost 4 bases, the J end lost 1 base, and 13 bases lay between the germline ends. Germline loops: CDR1 LGHNA, CDR2 YNFKEQ. This CDR3 spans 15 amino acids. CDR3 sequence: CASSREGQPNTEAFF. The CDR3 region has the DNA TGTGCCAGCAGCCGGGAAGGACAGCCGAACACTGAAGCTTTCTTT.

This clonotype was observed many times. V and J are TRBV11-3 and TRBJ2-2, with TRBD2 matching 12 bases. CDR3 size: 18 residues. CDR1 SGHNT and CDR2 YENEEA come from the germline V gene. Trimming took 3 bases from V and 2 from J; bases not matched to a gene: 7. CDR3 sequence reads: CASSFEPTSGSNTGELFF. The CDR3 DNA reads as TGTGCCAGCAGCTTTGAGCCGACTAGCGGGAGTAACACCGGGGAGCTGTTTTTT.

The rearrangement uses TRBV9 and TRBJ1-3; D remains unclear. CDR3 size: 14 residues. V lost 0 bases, J lost 5 bases, and 9 bases lay in between. Germline CDR1 is SGDLS and CDR2 is YYNGEE. CDR3 residues: CASSVAADRNTIYF. The CDR3 DNA is TGTGCCAGCAGCGTAGCGGCGGATAGAAACACCATATATTTT. The full variable domain, in which reference TRBV9 and TRBJ1-3 provide the parts outside the CDR3, is DSGVTQTPKHLITATGQRVTLRCSPRSGDLSVYWYQQSLDQGLQFLIQYYNGEERAKGNILERFSAQQFPDLHSELNLSSLELGDSALYFCASSVAADRNTIYFGEGSWLTVV.

The chain uses TRBV28 and TRBJ1-2; TRBD1 agrees at 7 bases. The V gene's germline CDR1 is MDHEN and CDR2 SYDVKM. After removal of 3 bases from V and 4 bases from J, the junction contained 14 bases not matched to a gene. This CDR3 is 17 amino acids long. CDR3 amino acids: CASSLGGQKASSYGYTF. In DNA form, the CDR3 reads TGTGCCAGCAGTTTGGGGGGACAGAAAGCTTCGAGCTATGGCTACACCTTC.